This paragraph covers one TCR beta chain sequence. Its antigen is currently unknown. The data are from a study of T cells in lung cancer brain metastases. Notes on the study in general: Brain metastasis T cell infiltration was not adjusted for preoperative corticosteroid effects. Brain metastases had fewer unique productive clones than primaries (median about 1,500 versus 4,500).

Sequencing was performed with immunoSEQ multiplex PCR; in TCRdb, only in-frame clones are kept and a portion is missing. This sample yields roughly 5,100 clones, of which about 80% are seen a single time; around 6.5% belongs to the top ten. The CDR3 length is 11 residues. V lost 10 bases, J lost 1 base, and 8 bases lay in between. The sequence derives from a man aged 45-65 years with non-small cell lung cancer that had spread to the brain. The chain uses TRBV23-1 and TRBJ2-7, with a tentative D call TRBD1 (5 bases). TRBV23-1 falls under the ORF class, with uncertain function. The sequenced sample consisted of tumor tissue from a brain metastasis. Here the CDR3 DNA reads TGCGCCATGCAGGGATCCTACGAGCAGTACTTC. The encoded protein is CAMQGSYEQYF.